What follows describes a single T cell receptor beta chain. The antigen is undetermined. This specimen comes from a study of identical twins. A universal primer binding site was introduced by template switching. The final cDNA contained unique molecular identifiers. TCRdb independently ran MiXCR on the 5' RACE reads; one entry per CDR3 protein. Among about 470,000 distinct CDR3 sequences listed, around 24% were seen once. Findings and caveats of the study: Conclusions rested on cross-sectional statistics rather than following the same donors. Clonotypes of the beta chain that were abundant in cord blood carried fewer insertions (memory repertoires showed none).

CDR3 size: 10 residues. The V end was cut by 8 bases, the J end by 6 bases, with 5 bases between. Germline V CDR1 and CDR2: ENHRY, SYGVKD. In addition, the sample was reused for a study of T cells expressing NK-cell markers. Per that study: Within the sequenced cohort of eight donors, seven exhibited HCMV seropositivity and one was seronegative.

The V gene is TRBV10-3, the J gene TRBJ2-1; D tentatively reads TRBD1 or TRBD2 (5 bases each). Sequenced input: CD4+ T cells sorted from blood. This clonotype originated in a woman aged 18-35 years in good health. For the CDR3, the DNA is TGTGCCATCGGGGGCAATGAGCAGTTCTTC. The encoded protein is CAIGGNEQFF.